This T cell receptor beta chain was sequenced in a study of cytomegalovirus exposure and HLA in healthy donors (dated by TCRdb to about 2017). Study-level background: According to a later analysis, one platform produced both the 120 validation repertoires and the 720 or so repertoires of the first cohort. The study aimed to test whether cataloging public T cell receptors could reveal signatures of past pathogen exposure. Besides the first cohort of more than 650 subjects, a separate validation cohort made up of 95 to 150 different subjects was used. The study combined high-throughput TCR immunosequencing, statistical association of individual TCRs with disease status, and machine learning to predict cytomegalovirus infection status.

V gives up 0 bases and J gives up 4 bases, and the segment between their germline ends measures 16 bases. For CDR1 and CDR2, the germline V gene lists SGHRS and YFSETQ. The CDR3, cysteine through phenylalanine, is 17 amino acids long. The only DNA kept is the CDR3, 51 bases in frame from the first base. The donors belonged to the validation cohort of 90 to 150 subjects, which was separate from the roughly 680-subject first cohort. Paper-wide results and their limitations: Cytomegalovirus status was reported to be diagnosed by the classifier with high specificity and sensitivity in both the original and validation cohorts. The study listed 150 to 200 TCR beta chains as associated with cytomegalovirus. It was suggested by the authors that the approach could potentially be generalized to other disease states and immunological phenotypes. Subsequent analysis determined that TCRs grouped into clusters in the first cohort also showed a tendency toward co-occurrence across the 130 or so validation repertoires, and approximately 94% of cluster scores exceeded 0. In vitro tests confirmed that three of the cytomegalovirus-associated TCR beta chains recognize cytomegalovirus antigens. All 130 or so repertoires were used to score co-occurrence in the validation cohort in a later analysis, because that analysis had no HLA typing for the cohort. Most TCR sequences were seen in very few donors, while some public TCRs were found in many individuals.

The library relied on the immunoSEQ multiplex PCR assay. The authors' analysis ran thus. A statistical classification framework was built for diagnosing cytomegalovirus status from the catalog of TCR beta chain sequences. TCRdb mirrors the immuneACCESS table, restricted to in-frame sequences. Some clones are absent from its copies; in checked studies, under half trace to an unresolved V gene, and the reason for the others is unknown. Clonal size and the V and J genes are those of that table, whereas D and trimming came from the DNA. This sample gives 300,000 to 450,000 clones in total; 86% of them show up just once. The ten largest clonotypes hold 0.8% to 0.85% of the sample. A note on this clone: The antigen this receptor binds is unknown. Base qualities are not recorded, but no much larger clone differs from it by a single base.

Sequenced input: PBMCs. The sequence is built from TRBV5-1 and TRBJ2-2; TRBD1 is perhaps the D gene, given 5 matching bases. This receptor was taken from a woman in her late teens or twenties in good health and CMV-seronegative. The CDR3 region: CASSLGLLTVLTGELFF. The DNA sequence is given as TGCGCCAGCAGCTTGGGCCTTTTGACAGTGCTCACCGGGGAGCTGTTTTTT. This CDR3, with the reference TRBV5-1 and TRBJ2-2 proteins standing in past its ends, gives the full variable domain KAGVTQTPRYLIKTRGQQVTLSCSPISGHRSVSWYQQTPGQGLQFLFEYFSETQRNKGNFPGRFSGRQFSNSRSEMNVSTLELGDSALYLCASSLGLLTVLTGELFFGEGSRLTVL.